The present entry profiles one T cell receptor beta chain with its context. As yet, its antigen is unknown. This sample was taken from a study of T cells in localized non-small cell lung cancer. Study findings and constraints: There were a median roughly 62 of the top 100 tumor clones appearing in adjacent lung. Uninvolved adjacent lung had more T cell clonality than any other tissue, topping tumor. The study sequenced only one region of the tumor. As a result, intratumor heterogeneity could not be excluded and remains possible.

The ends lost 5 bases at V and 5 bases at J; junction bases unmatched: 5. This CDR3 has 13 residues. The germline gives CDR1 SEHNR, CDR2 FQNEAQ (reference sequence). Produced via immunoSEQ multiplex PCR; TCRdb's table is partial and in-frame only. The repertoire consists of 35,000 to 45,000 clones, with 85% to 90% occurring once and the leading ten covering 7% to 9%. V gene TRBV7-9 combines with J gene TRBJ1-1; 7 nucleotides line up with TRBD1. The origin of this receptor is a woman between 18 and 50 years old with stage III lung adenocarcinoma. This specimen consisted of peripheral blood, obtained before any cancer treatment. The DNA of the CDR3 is TGTGCCAGCAGCCACCAGGGGGGGACTGAAGCTTTCTTT. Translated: CASSHQGGTEAFF.